This T cell receptor beta chain was obtained from a study of blood T cell repertoires in COVID-19. Across the whole study: COVID-19 samples from acute and convalescent phases originated in the United States, Italy and Spain.

The length of the CDR3 is 15 residues. The V and J ends lost 2 bases and 4 bases, in that order; junction bases with no gene match: 1. The germline gives CDR1 MNHEY, CDR2 SVGAGI. In the original analysis: Counts of nucleated cells, estimated from reference gene primer amplification, were obtained. This table comes from immunoSEQ multiplex PCR, and its TCRdb copy is limited to in-frame clones, with some not included. V and J calls and clone size are copied from that table; D and trimming were computed from the DNA. Of 200,000 to 250,000 clones in the sample, about 90% were seen once. Sequences were obtained from peripheral blood. The chain is built from TRBV6-5 and TRBJ2-7; 14 positions match TRBD2. The receptor was isolated from a young man with COVID-19, enrolled during active disease. Here the CDR3 reads CASSYRLAGGYEQYF. DNA for the CDR3: TGTGCCAGCAGTTACAGACTAGCGGGGGGGTACGAGCAGTACTTC.